The clone carrying this T cell receptor beta chain was found a few times. No antigen is known for it. This CDR3 comprises 14 residues. CDR1 is GTSNPN, CDR2 SVGIG, per germline (reference sequence). Trimming cost V 5 bases and J 7 bases; bases outside gene matches: 10. This entry belongs to a study of molecular identifiers for immune sequencing clone quantification. Background on the study: RNA from roughly 20,000 or 100,000 naive CD8 cells was split five ways in replicates, with four sequenced.

CD8+CD4-CCR7+CD45RA+ cells were sorted as naive CD8 T cells. General study findings and limits: Clones above 20 RNA copies held over 99% of effector molecules, under 1% in naive cells.

Preparation of the bulk TCR libraries relied on previously described methods and listed TCR primers. TCRdb fed the PCR reads into MiXCR, producing one record per CDR3 protein. Of hundreds of thousands of distinct CDR3 sequences in the sample, 25% were seen once. Sequences were obtained from naive CD8+ T cells from blood, with Jurkat cell RNA spiked in. Subset denoted: FACS-sorted CD8+CD4-CCR7+CD45RA+ naive T cells. The chain uses TRBV30 and TRBJ2-4, with 8 bases aligning to TRBD1. The receptor's source is a human donor in good health. Some libraries in this study had Jurkat cell RNA spiked in. CDR3 sequence (DNA): TGTGCCTGGGCCCTCGGACAGGGTTGGAACATTCAGTACTTC. Encoded protein: CAWALGQGWNIQYF. Based on the CDR3 plus reference TRBV30 and TRBJ2-4, the full variable domain is SQTIHQWPATLVQPVGSPLSLECTVEGTSNPNLYWYRQAAGRGLQLLFYSVGIGQISSEVPQNLSASRPQDRQFILSSKKLLLSDSGFYLCAWALGQGWNIQYFGAGTRLSVL.